These T cell receptor beta chains were read from a single sample in a study of blood T cells in healthy people across ages. TCRdb called the 5' RACE reads again in MiXCR, with one record for every CDR3 protein. The sample holds about 670,000 distinct CDR3 sequences, roughly two fifths seen once. Sequencing was done on a sample of blood. The receptors stem from a man older than 75 in good health. Each CDR3 is given with its conserved first and last residue. D genes are given only for firm matches. Part of the rows lack a size; the others show once, few, many or a class for expanded clones.

d_gene: TRBD2
v_gene: TRBV3-1
j_gene: TRBJ2-1
abundance: many
CDR3nt: TGTGCCAGCAGCTACCCCCGGTCTAGCGGTAACTACAATGAGCAGTTCTTC
CDR3aa: CASSYPRSSGNYNEQFF

d_gene: TRBD2
v_gene: TRBV2
j_gene: TRBJ2-3
abundance: -
CDR3nt: TGTGCCAGCAGTGGGAGACTAGCGAGAGCTACGCAGTATTTT
CDR3aa: CASSGRLARATQYF

d_gene: TRBD2
v_gene: TRBV24-1
j_gene: TRBJ2-1
abundance: few
CDR3nt: TGTGCCACCAGTGATCGTCGGACTAGCGGGGATAGATCGGGGCAGTTCTTC
CDR3aa: CATSDRRTSGDRSGQFF

d_gene: -
v_gene: TRBV6-6
j_gene: TRBJ2-5
abundance: -
CDR3nt: TGTGCCAGCAGGCTGACTGCCAGCCCTGAGCAGTACTTC
CDR3aa: CASRLTASPEQYF

d_gene: TRBD2
v_gene: TRBV7-3
j_gene: TRBJ2-3
abundance: -
CDR3nt: TGTGCCAGCAGCTTAACCCGAAAGCTAGCGGGAGTTTCTGATACGCAGTATTTT
CDR3aa: CASSLTRKLAGVSDTQYF

d_gene: TRBD2
v_gene: TRBV7-3
j_gene: TRBJ2-1
abundance: many
CDR3nt: TGTGCCAGCAGCGGGTCGGGGGGATACAATGAGCAGTTCTTC
CDR3aa: CASSGSGGYNEQFF

d_gene: TRBD2
v_gene: TRBV6-2/TRBV6-3
j_gene: TRBJ2-1
abundance: few
CDR3nt: TGTGCCAGCAGTCCCTCGGTCGGGCGGGAGGGCCGGAATGAGCAGTTCTTC
CDR3aa: CASSPSVGREGRNEQFF

d_gene: -
v_gene: TRBV9
j_gene: TRBJ2-3
abundance: -
CDR3nt: TGTGCCAGCAGCCCGTCGACTAGTAGGAGCACAGATACGCAGTATTTT
CDR3aa: CASSPSTSRSTDTQYF

d_gene: TRBD2
v_gene: TRBV4-2
j_gene: TRBJ2-7
abundance: few
CDR3nt: TGTGCCAGCAGCCAAGTACGGACTAGCGGGAGGAGCTCCTACGAGCAGTACTTC
CDR3aa: CASSQVRTSGRSSYEQYF

d_gene: TRBD1
v_gene: TRBV7-9
j_gene: TRBJ2-7
abundance: many
CDR3nt: TGTGCCAGCAGCCGAGGGGACAGGCTTTTTTACTACGAGCAGTACTTC
CDR3aa: CASSRGDRLFYYEQYF

d_gene: -
v_gene: TRBV6-6
j_gene: TRBJ2-1
abundance: -
CDR3nt: TGTGCCAGCAGCTACAGGGAGCTTCGGCAAGAGACCCAGTTCTTC
CDR3aa: CASSYRELRQETQFF

d_gene: TRBD2
v_gene: TRBV7-9
j_gene: TRBJ2-1
abundance: few
CDR3nt: TGTGCCAGCAGCTTAGTACCCGCGGGAGCACACAATGAGCAGTTCTTC
CDR3aa: CASSLVPAGAHNEQFF

d_gene: -
v_gene: TRBV7-3
j_gene: TRBJ2-3
abundance: -
CDR3nt: TGTGCCAGCAGCCCCTCGGGAGCGAGAGGGGCAGATACGCAGTATTTT
CDR3aa: CASSPSGARGADTQYF

d_gene: -
v_gene: TRBV20-1
j_gene: TRBJ2-3
abundance: -
CDR3nt: TGCAGTGTTAGGGTCCGGGGAGCACCGGAGGATACGCAGTATTTT
CDR3aa: CSVRVRGAPEDTQYF

d_gene: TRBD1
v_gene: TRBV28
j_gene: TRBJ2-1
abundance: -
CDR3nt: TGTGCCAGCAGTTCAAAGGGGGCTGGGTCCTACGAGCAGTTCTTC
CDR3aa: CASSSKGAGSYEQFF

d_gene: -
v_gene: TRBV3-1
j_gene: TRBJ1-1
abundance: once
CDR3nt: TGTGCCAGCAGGACCCGGGGGGGGCGCGAAGCTGAAGCTTTCTTT
CDR3aa: CASRTRGGREAEAFF

d_gene: -
v_gene: TRBV20-1
j_gene: TRBJ2-1
abundance: -
CDR3nt: TGCAGTGCTAATCGGGGAAAGGAGCAGTTCTTC
CDR3aa: CSANRGKEQFF

d_gene: -
v_gene: TRBV29-1
j_gene: TRBJ2-7
abundance: -
CDR3nt: TGCAGCGTTGTCCCCACAATGGATGAGCAGTACTTC
CDR3aa: CSVVPTMDEQYF

d_gene: TRBD1
v_gene: TRBV20-1
j_gene: TRBJ1-2
abundance: -
CDR3nt: TGCAGTGTTAGAGATCCAGGCAGGGGGGTTGGCTATGGCTACACCTTC
CDR3aa: CSVRDPGRGVGYGYTF

d_gene: -
v_gene: TRBV2
j_gene: TRBJ2-6
abundance: -
CDR3nt: TGTGCCAGCGCGGAGGCTGGGGCCAACGTCCTGACTTTC
CDR3aa: CASAEAGANVLTF

d_gene: -
v_gene: TRBV12-3/TRBV12-4
j_gene: TRBJ1-1
abundance: -
CDR3nt: TGTGCCAGCAGCCCGGGTTTGCACACTGAAGCTTTCTTT
CDR3aa: CASSPGLHTEAFF

d_gene: -
v_gene: TRBV25-1
j_gene: TRBJ2-1
abundance: -
CDR3nt: TGTGCCAGCAGTGAACCTACAGGGAACAATGAGCAGTTCTTC
CDR3aa: CASSEPTGNNEQFF

d_gene: TRBD2
v_gene: TRBV27
j_gene: TRBJ2-5
abundance: many
CDR3nt: TGTGCCAGCAGTTTCGGGGAGGGGACCCAGTACTTC
CDR3aa: CASSFGEGTQYF

d_gene: -
v_gene: TRBV4-1
j_gene: TRBJ2-5
abundance: -
CDR3nt: TGCGCCAGCAGCCAAGTTTCAGTCGGCGAGACCCAGTACTTC
CDR3aa: CASSQVSVGETQYF